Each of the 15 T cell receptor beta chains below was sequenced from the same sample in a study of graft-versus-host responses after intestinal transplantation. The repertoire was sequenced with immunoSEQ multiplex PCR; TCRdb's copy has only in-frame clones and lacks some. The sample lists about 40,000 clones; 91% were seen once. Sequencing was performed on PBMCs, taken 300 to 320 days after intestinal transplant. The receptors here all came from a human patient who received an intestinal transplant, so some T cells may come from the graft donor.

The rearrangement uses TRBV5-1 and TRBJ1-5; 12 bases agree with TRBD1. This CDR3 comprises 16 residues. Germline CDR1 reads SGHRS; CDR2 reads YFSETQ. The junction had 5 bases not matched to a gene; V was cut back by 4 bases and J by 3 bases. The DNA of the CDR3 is TGCGCCAGCAGCCTCGGGACAGGGGGCACCAATCAGCCCCAGCATTTT. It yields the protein CASSLGTGGTNQPQHF. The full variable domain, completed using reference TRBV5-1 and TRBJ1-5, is KAGVTQTPRYLIKTRGQQVTLSCSPISGHRSVSWYQQTPGQGLQFLFEYFSETQRNKGNFPGRFSGRQFSNSRSEMNVSTLELGDSALYLCASSLGTGGTNQPQHFGDGTRLSIL.

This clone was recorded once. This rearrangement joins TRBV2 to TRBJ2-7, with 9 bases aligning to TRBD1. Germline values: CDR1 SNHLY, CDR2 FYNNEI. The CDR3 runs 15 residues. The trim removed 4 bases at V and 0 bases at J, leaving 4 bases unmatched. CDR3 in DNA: TGTGCCAGCAGTGTGGGGGGACAGGGCTCCTACGAGCAGTACTTC. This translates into CASSVGGQGSYEQYF.

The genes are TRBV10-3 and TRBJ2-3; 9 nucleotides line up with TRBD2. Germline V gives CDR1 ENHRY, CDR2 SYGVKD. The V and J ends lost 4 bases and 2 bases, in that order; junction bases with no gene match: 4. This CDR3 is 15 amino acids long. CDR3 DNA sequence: TGTGCCATCAGTGTTCTAGCGGGAACCACAGATACGCAGTATTTT. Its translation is CAISVLAGTTDTQYF.

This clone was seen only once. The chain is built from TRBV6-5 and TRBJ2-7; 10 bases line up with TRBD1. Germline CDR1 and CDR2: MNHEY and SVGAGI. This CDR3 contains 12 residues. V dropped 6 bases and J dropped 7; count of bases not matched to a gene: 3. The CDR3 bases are TGTGCCAGCAGCGTGGGACAGGGGGAGCAGTACTTC. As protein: CASSVGQGEQYF.

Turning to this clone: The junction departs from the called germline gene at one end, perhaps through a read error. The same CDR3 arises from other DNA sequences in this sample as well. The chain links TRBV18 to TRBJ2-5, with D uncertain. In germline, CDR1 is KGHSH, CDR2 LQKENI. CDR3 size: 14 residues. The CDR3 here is CASSPDGHQETQYF. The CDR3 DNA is TGTGCCAGCTCACCAGACGGTCACCAGGAGACCCAGTACTTC.

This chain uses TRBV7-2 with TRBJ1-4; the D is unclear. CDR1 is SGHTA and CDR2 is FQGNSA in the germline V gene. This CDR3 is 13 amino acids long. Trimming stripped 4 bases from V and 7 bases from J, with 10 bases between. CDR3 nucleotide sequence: TGTGCCAGCAGCTCAACAAGGTTTGAAAAACTGTTTTTT. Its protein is CASSSTRFEKLFF.

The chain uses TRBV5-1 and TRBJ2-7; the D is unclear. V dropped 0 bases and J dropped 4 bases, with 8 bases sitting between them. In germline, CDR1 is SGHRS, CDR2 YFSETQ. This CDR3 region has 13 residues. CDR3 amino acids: CASSLAPSYEQYF. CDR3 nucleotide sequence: TGCGCCAGCAGCTTGGCACCTTCGTACGAGCAGTACTTC.

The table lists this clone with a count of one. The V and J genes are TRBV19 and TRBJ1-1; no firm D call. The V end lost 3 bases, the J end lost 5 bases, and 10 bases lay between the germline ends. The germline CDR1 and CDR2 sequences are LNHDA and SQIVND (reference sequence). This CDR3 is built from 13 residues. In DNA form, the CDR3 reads TGTGCCAGTAGTATTGGACTTGGGACTGAAGCTTTCTTT. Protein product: CASSIGLGTEAFF.

The CDR3 DNA reads TGTGCCAGAAGACAGGTGAAGGTCTATGGCTACACCTTC. The encoded protein is CARRQVKVYGYTF. The rearrangement joins TRBV6-6 to TRBJ1-2, with D maybe TRBD1 (6 bases). Germline V gene data show CDR1 as MNHNY and CDR2 as SVGAGI (reference sequence). The V gene lost 9 bases and the J gene lost 4 bases, with 15 bases spanning the gap. The CDR3 loop spans 13 amino acids.

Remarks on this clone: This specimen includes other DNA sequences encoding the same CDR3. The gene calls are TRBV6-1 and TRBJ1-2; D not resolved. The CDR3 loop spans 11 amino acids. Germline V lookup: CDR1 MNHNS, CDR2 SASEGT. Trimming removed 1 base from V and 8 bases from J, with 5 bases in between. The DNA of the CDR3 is TGTGCCAGCAGTGAAGGTGTCGGCTACACCTTC. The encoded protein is CASSEGVGYTF.

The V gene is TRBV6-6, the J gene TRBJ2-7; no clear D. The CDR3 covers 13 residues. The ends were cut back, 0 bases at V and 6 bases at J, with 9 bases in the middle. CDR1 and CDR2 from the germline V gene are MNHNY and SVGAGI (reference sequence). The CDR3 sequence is CASSYSARPEQYF. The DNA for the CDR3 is TGTGCCAGCAGTTACTCTGCCCGACCCGAGCAGTACTTC.

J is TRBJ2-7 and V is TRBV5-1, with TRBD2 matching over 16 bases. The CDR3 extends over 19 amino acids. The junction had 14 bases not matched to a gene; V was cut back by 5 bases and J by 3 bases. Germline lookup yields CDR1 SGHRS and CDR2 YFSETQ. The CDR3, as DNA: TGCGCCAGCAGGGCTGCTCCGGGACTAGCGGGAGGGTTTGTCTACGAGCAGTACTTC. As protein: CASRAAPGLAGGFVYEQYF.

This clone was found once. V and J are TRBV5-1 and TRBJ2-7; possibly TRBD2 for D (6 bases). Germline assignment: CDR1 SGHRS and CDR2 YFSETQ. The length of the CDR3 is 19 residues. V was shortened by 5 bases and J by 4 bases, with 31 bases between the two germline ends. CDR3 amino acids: CASRERIKRSGSSKYEQYF. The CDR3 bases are TGCGCCAGCAGAGAGCGGATCAAAAGAAGCGGGTCGAGCAAGTACGAGCAGTACTTC.

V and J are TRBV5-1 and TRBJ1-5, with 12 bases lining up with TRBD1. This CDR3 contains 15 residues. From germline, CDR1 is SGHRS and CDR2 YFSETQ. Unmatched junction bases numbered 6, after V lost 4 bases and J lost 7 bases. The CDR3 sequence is CASSKGQGAGQPQHF. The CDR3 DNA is TGCGCCAGCAGCAAGGGACAGGGGGCTGGACAGCCCCAGCATTTT.

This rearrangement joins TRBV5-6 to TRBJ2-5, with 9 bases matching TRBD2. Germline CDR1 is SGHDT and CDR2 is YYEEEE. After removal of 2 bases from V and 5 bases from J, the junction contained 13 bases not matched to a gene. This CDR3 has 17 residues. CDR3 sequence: CASSLDQDSGRRETQYF. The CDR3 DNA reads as TGTGCCAGCAGCTTAGACCAGGACAGCGGGAGGCGGGAGACCCAGTACTTC. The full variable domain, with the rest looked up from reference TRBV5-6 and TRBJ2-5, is DAGVTQSPTHLIKTRGQQVTLRCSPKSGHDTVSWYQQALGQGPQFIFQYYEEEERQRGNFPDRFSGHQFPNYSSELNVNALLLGDSALYLCASSLDQDSGRRETQYFGPGTRLLVL.